The 25 T cell receptor beta chains below all came from one sample that was sequenced in a study of blood T cells in healthy people across ages. Then a second PCR, running about 6 to 11 cycles, was carried out with a sample-barcoded 5' primer and a J-beta primer mix. TCRdb fed the 5' RACE reads into MiXCR, producing one record per CDR3 protein. The sample contains some 890,000 distinct CDR3 sequences, approximately 32% of which appear only once. These data also featured in a second study, about T cells of mothers and their children.

The material sequenced was blood. These receptors came from a middle-aged woman in good health.

The CDR3 spells CSADPRGTDEQYF. The CDR3 nucleotides are TGCAGTGCTGACCCCAGAGGGACCGACGAGCAGTACTTC. This sequence joins TRBV20-1 and TRBJ2-7, with D possibly called TRBD1 or TRBD2 (5 bases each). V gave up 5 bases and J gave up 5 bases, with 16 bases separating them. The CDR3 covers 13 residues. The germline V gene encodes CDR1 DFQATT and CDR2 SNEGSKA (reference sequence).

The chain combines TRBV9 with TRBJ2-7, with D maybe TRBD1 (6 bases). V dropped 4 bases and J dropped 6 bases, with 17 bases sitting between them. The germline V gene encodes CDR1 SGDLS and CDR2 YYNGEE. The CDR3 covers 14 residues. The DNA for the CDR3 is TGTGCCAGCAGCCCAAGACAGGTAAGGGGCGAGCAGTACTTC. Translating it yields CASSPRQVRGEQYF.

The chain uses TRBV20-1 and TRBJ2-7; 8 bases agree with TRBD1. Germline V lookup: CDR1 DFQATT, CDR2 SNEGSKA (reference sequence). The CDR3 length is 15 residues. The V and J ends lost 0 bases and 2 bases, in that order; junction bases with no gene match: 6. The CDR3 spells CSARDGTGRPYEQYV. For the CDR3, the DNA is TGCAGTGCTAGAGATGGGACAGGTAGGCCCTACGAGCAGTACGTC.

A few counts support this clonotype. An end of the junction does not agree with germline; a read error may underlie this. The chain links TRBV18 to TRBJ1-2, with D perhaps matching TRBD1 (5 bases). Germline V gene lookup returns CDR1 KGHSH and CDR2 LQKENI. The CDR3 consists of 14 residues. The CDR3 DNA reads TGTGCCAGCCCACCAGGGCGGCCGAACTATGGCTACACCTTC. Translation gives CASPPGRPNYGYTF.

This clonotype appeared many times. The rearrangement uses TRBV20-1 and TRBJ2-7; TRBD1 matches at 8 bases. The V and J ends lost 1 base and 4 bases, in that order; junction bases with no gene match: 9. This CDR3 region has 15 residues. The germline V gene encodes CDR1 DFQATT and CDR2 SNEGSKA (reference sequence). CDR3 sequence reads: CSARGPGTGTYEQYF. DNA for the CDR3: TGCAGTGCTAGAGGTCCCGGGACAGGCACTTACGAGCAGTACTTC.

Turning to this clonotype: A much larger clone differs from this one at a single base, so this may be a read error. The chain carries TRBV7-3 and TRBJ2-1; possibly TRBD1 for D (6 bases). The CDR3 extends over 17 amino acids. CDR1 and CDR2 (germline): SGHTA, FQGTGA. CDR3 DNA: TGTGCCGGCAGCTTAGCCCAGGGGACGGGGCTGGACAATGAGCAGTTCTTC. Its translation: CAGSLAQGTGLDNEQFF.

This chain connects TRBV7-6 to TRBJ2-3; perhaps TRBD2 as D (6 bases). Trimming took off 2 bases at V and 2 bases at J, with 14 bases between the two ends. CDR3 size: 16 residues. CDR1 and CDR2 from the germline V gene are SGHVS and FNYEAQ. The CDR3 bases are TGTGCCAGCAGCTTATGGCGGGGCCCCTCCACAGATACGCAGTATTTT. Protein sequence: CASSLWRGPSTDTQYF.

The chain is built from TRBV27 and TRBJ2-7; D is possibly TRBD2 (6 bases). Per germline, CDR1 MNHEY and CDR2 SMNVEV (reference sequence). This CDR3 contains 15 residues. Trimming removed 4 bases at V and 3 bases at J, with 16 bases between. The CDR3 bases are TGTGCCAGCAGTTCATACCAGGGAGGCGGCTACGAGCAGTACTTC. Translating gives CASSSYQGGGYEQYF.

This clonotype was found a few times. The chain is built from TRBV9 and TRBJ2-1; 11 bases are a match to TRBD1. Trimming at V came to 4 bases and at J to 5 bases, leaving 5 bases not matched to a gene. CDR3 length: 15 amino acids. Germline CDR1 and CDR2: SGDLS and YYNGEE. CDR3 region: CASSPGDRGNNEQFF. The CDR3 nucleotides read TGTGCCAGCAGCCCAGGGGACAGGGGGAACAATGAGCAGTTCTTC.

The rearrangement links TRBV3-1 to TRBJ2-5; 7 bases are a match to TRBD1. Germline trimming cut 5 bases from V and 4 bases from J; bases unmatched to any gene: 7. The CDR3 is 14 residues long. Germline V gene sequence: CDR1 LGHDT, CDR2 YNNKEL (reference sequence). CDR3: CASSDMTGRETQYF. The CDR3 DNA reads TGTGCCAGCAGCGACATGACAGGGAGAGAGACCCAGTACTTC.

The sample holds many counts of this clonotype. V is TRBV20-1 and J is TRBJ2-5; D possibly corresponds to TRBD2 (6 bases). The V end lost 3 bases, the J end lost 4 bases, and 21 bases lay between the germline ends. The CDR3 spans 16 residues. Germline V gives CDR1 DFQATT, CDR2 SNEGSKA (reference sequence). The CDR3 spells CSARRIDGGRRETQYF. The CDR3 DNA follows: TGCAGTGCTAGGAGGATAGACGGAGGGCGTCGAGAGACCCAGTACTTC.

The table lists this clonotype with many counts. The rearrangement links TRBV6-6 to TRBJ2-6; D may be TRBD1 (6 bases). CDR1 is MNHNY and CDR2 is SVGAGI in the germline V gene (reference sequence). The V end lost 5 bases, the J end lost 1 base, and 9 bases lay between the germline ends. The CDR3 extends over 15 amino acids. This CDR3 reads CASSLTGSGANVLTF. The CDR3 DNA reads TGTGCCAGCAGTCTTACAGGGTCTGGGGCCAACGTCCTGACTTTC.

This clonotype was seen more than once but under ten times. This chain uses TRBV7-9 with TRBJ1-2; D gene unclear. Looked up from germline, CDR1 is SEHNR and CDR2 is FQNEAQ (reference sequence). The CDR3 is 14 amino acids. V lost 5 bases and J lost 2, with 12 bases in between. The CDR3 is CASSPDGNNYGYTF. The DNA for the CDR3 is TGTGCCAGCAGCCCTGACGGAAACAACTATGGCTACACCTTC.

This chain connects TRBV7-2 to TRBJ2-1; 7 positions match TRBD2. Germline trimming cut 2 bases from V and 13 bases from J; bases unmatched to any gene: 8. This CDR3 region has 13 residues. The germline V gene encodes CDR1 SGHTA and CDR2 FQGNSA. CDR3 sequence (DNA): TGTGCCAGCAGCTTATACCGGGGGGAGACCCAGTTCTTC. It encodes CASSLYRGETQFF.

Only a few counts were recorded for this clonotype. The V and J genes are TRBV15 and TRBJ2-5; 8 bases line up with TRBD1. CDR1 LNHNV and CDR2 YYDKDF come from the germline V gene (reference sequence). Losses at the gene ends were 0 bases for V and 2 bases for J; bases not matched to a gene: 11. The CDR3 is 18 residues long. CDR3 loop: CATSRDPGQGIPQETQYF. CDR3 DNA: TGTGCCACCAGCAGAGATCCCGGACAGGGCATTCCACAAGAGACCCAGTACTTC.

The sample holds a few counts of this clonotype. The J gene is TRBJ2-1, the V gene TRBV5-1, with D perhaps matching TRBD1 (5 bases). Per germline, CDR1 SGHRS and CDR2 YFSETQ. The V and J ends lost 0 bases and 6 bases respectively, with 19 bases between them. The CDR3 length is 17 residues. Written as DNA, the CDR3 is TGCGCCAGCAGCTTGGAGGGTCCAGGGCGAATTCCCAATGAGCAGTTCTTC. This sequence encodes CASSLEGPGRIPNEQFF.

The V and J genes are TRBV20-1 and TRBJ2-7, with 10 positions matching TRBD1. The better agreement between TRBJ2-5 and the DNA end casts doubt on the J call. The CDR3 is 14 amino acids. Germline CDR1 and CDR2: DFQATT and SNEGSKA (reference sequence). The CDR3 loop reads CSAAGTGARETQYF. In nucleotides, the CDR3 is TGCAGTGCCGCCGGGACAGGGGCCAGGGAGACCCAGTACTTC.

This rearrangement joins TRBV28 to TRBJ1-2; D gene uncertain. The germline V gene encodes CDR1 MDHEN and CDR2 SYDVKM. This CDR3 has 15 amino acids. The ends were cut back, 6 bases at V and 1 base at J, with 15 bases in the middle. CDR3 nucleotides: TGTGCCAGCAGCTCTCCCAGGCGGGGTAACTATGGCTACACCTTC. Protein: CASSSPRRGNYGYTF.

The chain links TRBV7-6 to TRBJ2-5, with 13 positions matching TRBD2. The CDR3 consists of 16 residues. V lost 1 base, J lost 4 bases, and 3 bases stayed unmatched. Germline loops: CDR1 SGHVS, CDR2 FNYEAQ. The CDR3 loop reads CASSLEGLAGVETQYF. As DNA, the CDR3 is TGTGCCAGCAGCTTAGAAGGACTAGCGGGGGTAGAGACCCAGTACTTC.

The CDR3 coding sequence is TGTGCCAGCAGCTTACTAGGGGGGATCTATGGCTACACCTTC. Translation gives CASSLLGGIYGYTF. J is TRBJ1-2 and V is TRBV7-2, with D maybe TRBD1 (6 bases). Germline CDR1 SGHTA, CDR2 FQGNSA. The CDR3 is made up of 14 amino acids. The ends were cut back, 2 bases at V and 4 bases at J, with 11 bases in the middle. Variable domain in full (rest from reference TRBV7-2 and TRBJ1-2): GAGVSQSPSNKVTEKGKDVELRCDPISGHTALYWYRQSLGQGLEFLIYFQGNSAPDKSGLPSDRFSAERTGGSVSTLTIQRTQQEDSAVYLCASSLLGGIYGYTFGSGTRLTVV.

The CDR3 sequence is CASSPDRGPFYEQYF. CDR3 in DNA: TGTGCCAGCAGCCCCGACAGGGGGCCGTTCTACGAGCAGTACTTC. J is TRBJ2-7 and V is TRBV3-1; 10 bases are shared with TRBD1. J gave up 3 bases and V 4 bases, and 6 bases lay outside the gene matches. The germline V gene encodes CDR1 LGHDT and CDR2 YNNKEL (reference sequence). This CDR3 comprises 15 residues.

In its sample, this clonotype was seen many times. The gene calls are TRBV10-3 and TRBJ2-7; 9 nucleotides agree with TRBD2. After removal of 7 bases from V and 0 bases from J, the junction contained 7 bases not matched to a gene. Germline V gene sequence: CDR1 ENHRY, CDR2 SYGVKD. CDR3 length equals 15 residues. CDR3 loop: CAITKTSGSSYEQYF. DNA for the CDR3: TGTGCCATCACTAAGACTAGCGGCAGCTCCTACGAGCAGTACTTC.

This clonotype was observed many times. V is TRBV12-3 or TRBV12-4 and J is TRBJ2-4, with 16 bases matching TRBD2. This CDR3 contains 18 residues. The V gene end was trimmed by 5 bases and the J gene end by 1 base; junction bases not matched to a gene: 5. CDR3 sequence (DNA): TGTGCCAGCAGTCCCGGGACTAGCGGGGGGGCTGCCAAAAACATTCAGTACTTC. Protein sequence: CASSPGTSGGAAKNIQYF.

This clonotype is a singleton in its sample. The V call is TRBV7-2, the J call TRBJ2-2, with a weak D call TRBD2 (6 bases). This CDR3 comprises 14 residues. Trimming pared 8 bases from V and 6 bases from J, leaving 16 bases between. Per germline, CDR1 SGHTA and CDR2 FQGNSA. The CDR3 coding sequence is TGTGCCAGCCAGTCGGGGGAACAGTCCGGGGAGCTGTTTTTT. This sequence encodes CASQSGEQSGELFF.

This clonotype has at least ten counts. The rearrangement uses TRBV28 and TRBJ2-5; D is unclear. The CDR3 is 13 residues long. Per germline, CDR1 MDHEN and CDR2 SYDVKM. Trimming took off 3 bases at V and 8 bases at J, with 13 bases between the two ends. Here the CDR3 reads CASSFDSLGTQYF. CDR3 DNA: TGTGCCAGCAGTTTTGACTCACTGGGAACCCAGTACTTC.